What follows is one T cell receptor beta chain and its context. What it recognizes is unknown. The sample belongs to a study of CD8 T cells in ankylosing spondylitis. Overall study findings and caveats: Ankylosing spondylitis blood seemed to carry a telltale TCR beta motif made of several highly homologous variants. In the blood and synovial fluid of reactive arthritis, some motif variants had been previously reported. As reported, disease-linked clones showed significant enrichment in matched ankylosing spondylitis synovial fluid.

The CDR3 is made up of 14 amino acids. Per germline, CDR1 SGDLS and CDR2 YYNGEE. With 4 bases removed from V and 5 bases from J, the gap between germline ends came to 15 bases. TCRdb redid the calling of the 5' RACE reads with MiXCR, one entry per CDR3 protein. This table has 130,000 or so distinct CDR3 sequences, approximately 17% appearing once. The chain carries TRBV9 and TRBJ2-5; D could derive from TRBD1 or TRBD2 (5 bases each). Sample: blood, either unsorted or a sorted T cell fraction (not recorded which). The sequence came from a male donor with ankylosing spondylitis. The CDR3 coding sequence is TGTGCCAGCAGCCGAGGACTCCCAGGGGAGACCCAGTACTTC. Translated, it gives CASSRGLPGETQYF. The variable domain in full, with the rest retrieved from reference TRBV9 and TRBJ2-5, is DSGVTQTPKHLITATGQRVTLRCSPRSGDLSVYWYQQSLDQGLQFLIQYYNGEERAKGNILERFSAQQFPDLHSELNLSSLELGDSALYFCASSRGLPGETQYFGPGTRLLVL.